This is a list of T cell receptor beta chains from one sample in a study of T cells in Graves' hyperthyroidism and ophthalmopathy. TCRdb re-called the multiplex PCR reads through MiXCR, storing one row per CDR3 protein. The sample has roughly 600,000 distinct CDR3 sequences, about 15% seen once; the top ten hold about an eighth. Specimen: blood. The receptors derive from a woman aged 45-65 years with Graves' ophthalmopathy. Both conserved end residues are part of each CDR3. D genes are given only for firm matches. Expanded clones get a size class; other rows say once, few or many, or leave the size out.

V gene: TRBV18; J gene: TRBJ1-2; D gene: .; clone size: many; CDR3 protein: CASSPVENGYTF; CDR3 DNA: TGTGCCAGCTCACCGGTGGAAAATGGCTACACCTTC
V gene: TRBV7-2; J gene: TRBJ2-7; D gene: .; clone size: many; CDR3 protein: CASSLEPPSSYEQYF; CDR3 DNA: TGTGCCAGCAGCTTAGAGCCACCGAGCTCCTACGAGCAGTACTTC
V gene: TRBV2; J gene: TRBJ2-1; D gene: TRBD2; clone size: many; CDR3 protein: CASSGTSGKGDEQFF; CDR3 DNA: TGTGCCAGCAGTGGTACTAGCGGGAAGGGGGATGAGCAGTTCTTC
V gene: TRBV6-1; J gene: TRBJ1-1; D gene: .; clone size: few; CDR3 protein: CASTGPQNTEAFF; CDR3 DNA: TGTGCCAGCACGGGCCCCCAGAACACTGAAGCTTTCTTT
V gene: TRBV5-4; J gene: TRBJ2-2; D gene: .; clone size: .; CDR3 protein: CASSLGKVAGELFF; CDR3 DNA: TGTGCCAGCAGCTTGGGAAAGGTCGCCGGGGAGCTGTTTTTT
V gene: TRBV12-3/TRBV12-4; J gene: TRBJ2-5; D gene: TRBD1; clone size: many; CDR3 protein: CASSSTGGAYF; CDR3 DNA: TGTGCCAGCAGTTCCACAGGGGGCGCGTACTTC
V gene: TRBV6-5; J gene: TRBJ2-5; D gene: .; clone size: many; CDR3 protein: CASSYSGGIQETQYF; CDR3 DNA: TGTGCCAGCAGTTACTCGGGGGGCATCCAAGAGACCCAGTACTTC
V gene: TRBV18; J gene: TRBJ2-1; D gene: .; clone size: many; CDR3 protein: CASSPLDSVLDLYNEQFF; CDR3 DNA: TGTGCCAGCTCACCACTCGACAGCGTCCTTGACCTGTACAATGAGCAGTTCTTC
V gene: TRBV5-6; J gene: TRBJ1-5; D gene: .; clone size: many; CDR3 protein: CASSLGAGLNGNQPQHF; CDR3 DNA: TGTGCCAGCAGCTTGGGGGCAGGGCTAAACGGCAATCAGCCCCAGCATTTT
V gene: TRBV5-1; J gene: TRBJ2-3; D gene: .; clone size: many; CDR3 protein: CASSPHRAQVTDTQYF; CDR3 DNA: TGCGCCAGCAGCCCACACCGGGCCCAAGTCACAGATACGCAGTATTTT
V gene: TRBV14; J gene: TRBJ2-2; D gene: .; clone size: .; CDR3 protein: CASSPLLAPRSGELFF; CDR3 DNA: TGTGCCAGCAGCCCCCTGCTAGCCCCTAGGAGCGGGGAGCTGTTTTTT
V gene: TRBV12-3/TRBV12-4; J gene: TRBJ1-5; D gene: .; clone size: few; CDR3 protein: CASSLALVGWWPQHF; CDR3 DNA: TGTGCCAGCAGTTTAGCGCTCGTAGGGTGGTGGCCCCAGCATTTT
V gene: TRBV10-3; J gene: TRBJ2-7; D gene: TRBD1; clone size: many; CDR3 protein: CAISEGYRGWVEQYF; CDR3 DNA: TGTGCCATCAGTGAAGGGTACAGGGGATGGGTCGAGCAGTACTTC
V gene: TRBV11-2; J gene: TRBJ1-2; D gene: .; clone size: .; CDR3 protein: CASSITRQNYGCTF; CDR3 DNA: TGTGCCAGCAGCATTACGCGACAGAACTATGGCTGCACCTTC
V gene: TRBV7-9; J gene: TRBJ2-1; D gene: TRBD2; clone size: many; CDR3 protein: CASSLRAGGIGNEQFF; CDR3 DNA: TGTGCCAGCAGCTTGCGCGCGGGAGGGATAGGAAATGAGCAGTTCTTC
V gene: TRBV27; J gene: TRBJ2-7; D gene: .; clone size: many; CDR3 protein: CASSWVTDGHSEQYF; CDR3 DNA: TGTGCCAGCAGTTGGGTAACGGACGGCCATTCTGAGCAGTACTTC
V gene: TRBV10-3; J gene: TRBJ1-2; D gene: .; clone size: few; CDR3 protein: CAISGQKYGYTF; CDR3 DNA: TGTGCCATCAGCGGACAGAAATATGGCTACACCTTC
V gene: TRBV5-1; J gene: TRBJ1-1; D gene: .; clone size: many; CDR3 protein: CASSLPDAEAFF; CDR3 DNA: TGCGCCAGCAGCTTGCCAGACGCTGAAGCTTTCTTT
V gene: TRBV5-6; J gene: TRBJ1-4; D gene: .; clone size: few; CDR3 protein: CASSLDPGNEKLFF; CDR3 DNA: TGTGCCAGCAGCTTGGATCCCGGGAATGAAAAACTGTTTTTT
V gene: TRBV18; J gene: TRBJ1-1; D gene: .; clone size: few; CDR3 protein: CASSPRVGVAEDTEAFF; CDR3 DNA: TGTGCCAGCTCACCAAGAGTGGGGGTAGCTGAGGACACTGAAGCTTTCTTT
V gene: TRBV12-3/TRBV12-4; J gene: TRBJ1-4; D gene: TRBD1; clone size: many; CDR3 protein: CASSADREMRSNEKLFF; CDR3 DNA: TGTGCCAGCAGTGCCGACAGGGAGATGCGGTCTAATGAAAAACTGTTTTTT
V gene: TRBV5-1; J gene: TRBJ1-2; D gene: .; clone size: few; CDR3 protein: CASKPRGDPYGYTF; CDR3 DNA: TGCGCCAGCAAGCCAAGGGGGGACCCCTATGGCTACACCTTC
V gene: TRBV5-1; J gene: TRBJ2-1; D gene: .; clone size: many; CDR3 protein: CASKEGGPSYNEQFF; CDR3 DNA: TGCGCCAGCAAAGAAGGAGGACCCTCCTACAATGAGCAGTTCTTC
V gene: TRBV5-1; J gene: TRBJ2-1; D gene: .; clone size: many; CDR3 protein: CASSSIDSTNEQFF; CDR3 DNA: TGCGCCAGCAGCTCGATAGACAGTACCAATGAGCAGTTCTTC
V gene: TRBV7-6; J gene: TRBJ2-3; D gene: .; clone size: many; CDR3 protein: CASSFSLGISTDTQYF; CDR3 DNA: TGTGCCAGCAGCTTCAGTTTAGGGATCAGCACAGATACGCAGTATTTT
V gene: TRBV20-1; J gene: TRBJ1-3; D gene: .; clone size: once; CDR3 protein: CSARGEGGSGNTIYF; CDR3 DNA: TGCAGTGCTAGAGGGGAGGGCGGCTCTGGAAACACCATATATTTT
V gene: TRBV7-8; J gene: TRBJ2-1; D gene: .; clone size: many; CDR3 protein: CASSLVIGRNEQFF; CDR3 DNA: TGTGCCAGCAGCTTAGTTATAGGGAGGAATGAGCAGTTCTTC
V gene: TRBV11-2; J gene: TRBJ2-2; D gene: TRBD1; clone size: few; CDR3 protein: CASSLVGTGAQVRELFF; CDR3 DNA: TGTGCCAGCAGCTTAGTGGGAACAGGGGCCCAGGTCCGGGAGCTGTTTTTT
V gene: TRBV10-3; J gene: TRBJ1-2; D gene: .; clone size: many; CDR3 protein: CATRRLGTNYGYTF; CDR3 DNA: TGTGCCACCCGCCGGTTAGGAACTAACTATGGCTACACCTTC
V gene: TRBV2; J gene: TRBJ2-7; D gene: .; clone size: many; CDR3 protein: CASSDGVEQYF; CDR3 DNA: TGTGCCAGCAGTGACGGGGTAGAGCAGTACTTC
V gene: TRBV3-1; J gene: TRBJ2-5; D gene: .; clone size: many; CDR3 protein: CASSQDIIQETQYF; CDR3 DNA: TGTGCCAGCAGCCAAGATATCATTCAAGAGACCCAGTACTTC
V gene: TRBV6-1; J gene: TRBJ1-1; D gene: .; clone size: many; CDR3 protein: CASSLRGEAFF; CDR3 DNA: TGTGCCAGCAGTCTCAGGGGTGAAGCTTTCTTT
V gene: TRBV14; J gene: TRBJ1-4; D gene: .; clone size: many; CDR3 protein: CASSPGGREKLFF; CDR3 DNA: TGTGCCAGCAGCCCGGGGGGCCGTGAAAAACTGTTTTTT
V gene: TRBV19; J gene: TRBJ2-1; D gene: .; clone size: few; CDR3 protein: CASSIGRGSGSYNEQFF; CDR3 DNA: TGTGCCAGTAGTATCGGTAGGGGCAGCGGCTCCTACAATGAGCAGTTCTTC
V gene: TRBV20-1; J gene: TRBJ2-7; D gene: .; clone size: many; CDR3 protein: CSAIERVAYEQYF; CDR3 DNA: TGCAGTGCTATTGAACGGGTAGCCTACGAGCAGTACTTC
V gene: TRBV19; J gene: TRBJ1-1; D gene: .; clone size: .; CDR3 protein: CASSTREMNTEAFF; CDR3 DNA: TGTGCCAGTAGTACAAGGGAGATGAACACTGAAGCTTTCTTT
V gene: TRBV7-9; J gene: TRBJ1-2; D gene: .; clone size: .; CDR3 protein: CASSFLQGGGYTF; CDR3 DNA: TGTGCCAGCAGCTTCTTACAGGGTGGGGGCTACACCTTC
V gene: TRBV14; J gene: TRBJ1-2; D gene: .; clone size: .; CDR3 protein: CASSYMDGSRHYGHTF; CDR3 DNA: TGTGCCAGCAGCTATATGGACGGATCACGTCACTATGGCCACACCTTC
V gene: TRBV27; J gene: TRBJ2-3; D gene: .; clone size: many; CDR3 protein: CASIRKGQGMGSDTQYF; CDR3 DNA: TGTGCCAGCATTCGCAAGGGCCAGGGGATGGGGTCAGATACGCAGTATTTT
V gene: TRBV7-2; J gene: TRBJ2-3; D gene: .; clone size: many; CDR3 protein: CASIPRPNTDTQYF; CDR3 DNA: TGTGCCAGCATCCCCCGGCCTAACACAGATACGCAGTATTTT
V gene: TRBV19; J gene: TRBJ1-1; D gene: .; clone size: .; CDR3 protein: CASKKTLTEAFF; CDR3 DNA: TGTGCCAGTAAAAAGACATTAACTGAAGCTTTCTTT
V gene: TRBV15; J gene: TRBJ1-3; D gene: .; clone size: few; CDR3 protein: CATSNRDNSGNTIYF; CDR3 DNA: TGTGCCACCAGCAACCGGGACAACTCTGGAAACACCATATATTTT
V gene: TRBV30; J gene: TRBJ1-1; D gene: .; clone size: many; CDR3 protein: CAWSVQGGRTEAFF; CDR3 DNA: TGTGCCTGGAGTGTACAAGGGGGTCGGACTGAAGCTTTCTTT
V gene: TRBV7-8; J gene: TRBJ2-7; D gene: TRBD2; clone size: .; CDR3 protein: CASSLAQGRVSEQYF; CDR3 DNA: TGTGCCAGCAGCTTAGCGCAAGGGAGGGTGTCCGAGCAGTACTTC
V gene: TRBV10-3; J gene: TRBJ2-7; D gene: TRBD2; clone size: .; CDR3 protein: CAITNTRPGTSGSYEQYF; CDR3 DNA: TGTGCCATCACGAACACACGGCCCGGGACTAGCGGCTCCTACGAGCAGTACTTC
V gene: TRBV7-8; J gene: TRBJ2-7; D gene: .; clone size: many; CDR3 protein: CASSLGWTDLSYEQYF; CDR3 DNA: TGTGCCAGCAGCTTAGGGTGGACAGATCTCTCCTACGAGCAGTACTTC
V gene: TRBV5-1; J gene: TRBJ2-3; D gene: .; clone size: many; CDR3 protein: CASSLAGVYTDTQYF; CDR3 DNA: TGCGCCAGCAGCTTGGCCGGCGTGTACACAGATACGCAGTATTTT
V gene: TRBV4-2; J gene: TRBJ1-2; D gene: .; clone size: .; CDR3 protein: CASSQDQANYGYTF; CDR3 DNA: TGTGCCAGCAGCCAAGATCAAGCTAACTATGGCTACACCTTC
V gene: TRBV20-1; J gene: TRBJ2-5; D gene: TRBD1; clone size: .; CDR3 protein: CSAGTRQGRETQYF; CDR3 DNA: TGCAGTGCTGGAACCCGACAGGGGCGAGAGACCCAGTACTTC
V gene: TRBV7-9; J gene: TRBJ2-3; D gene: TRBD2; clone size: many; CDR3 protein: CASSSYGGLAGGPTDTQYF; CDR3 DNA: TGTGCCAGCAGCTCATACGGCGGACTAGCGGGAGGGCCCACAGATACGCAGTATTTT
V gene: TRBV12-3/TRBV12-4; J gene: TRBJ2-1; D gene: .; clone size: many; CDR3 protein: CASSLPGNEQFF; CDR3 DNA: TGTGCCAGCAGTTTACCCGGGAATGAGCAGTTCTTC
V gene: TRBV27; J gene: TRBJ1-2; D gene: .; clone size: few; CDR3 protein: CASSLRGYDYGYTF; CDR3 DNA: TGTGCCAGCAGTTTGCGGGGGTATGACTATGGCTACACCTTC
V gene: TRBV7-3; J gene: TRBJ1-1; D gene: .; clone size: .; CDR3 protein: CASRRGVDTEAFF; CDR3 DNA: TGTGCCAGCAGACGGGGGGTGGACACTGAAGCTTTCTTT
V gene: TRBV18; J gene: TRBJ2-1; D gene: TRBD2; clone size: .; CDR3 protein: CASSPLTSGYNEQFF; CDR3 DNA: TGTGCCAGCTCACCTTTGACTAGCGGCTACAATGAGCAGTTCTTC
V gene: TRBV27; J gene: TRBJ2-7; D gene: .; clone size: many; CDR3 protein: CASSLATGHMNYEQYF; CDR3 DNA: TGTGCCAGCAGTTTGGCAACGGGACACATGAACTACGAGCAGTACTTC
V gene: TRBV12-5; J gene: TRBJ2-1; D gene: TRBD1; clone size: many; CDR3 protein: CASGLVLGQGFYNEQFF; CDR3 DNA: TGTGCTAGTGGTTTGGTACTAGGACAGGGCTTCTACAATGAGCAGTTCTTC
V gene: TRBV7-3; J gene: TRBJ2-1; D gene: TRBD2; clone size: many; CDR3 protein: CASSLTPSGYNEQFF; CDR3 DNA: TGTGCCAGCAGCTTAACGCCTAGCGGCTACAATGAGCAGTTCTTC
V gene: TRBV18; J gene: TRBJ2-5; D gene: .; clone size: .; CDR3 protein: CASSPRLGVVQETQYF; CDR3 DNA: TGTGCCAGCTCACCGAGACTCGGGGTTGTGCAAGAGACCCAGTACTTC
V gene: TRBV11-3; J gene: TRBJ2-1; D gene: TRBD2; clone size: few; CDR3 protein: CASSLESEPGGYNEQFF; CDR3 DNA: TGTGCCAGCAGCTTAGAAAGTGAGCCGGGAGGGTACAATGAGCAGTTCTTC